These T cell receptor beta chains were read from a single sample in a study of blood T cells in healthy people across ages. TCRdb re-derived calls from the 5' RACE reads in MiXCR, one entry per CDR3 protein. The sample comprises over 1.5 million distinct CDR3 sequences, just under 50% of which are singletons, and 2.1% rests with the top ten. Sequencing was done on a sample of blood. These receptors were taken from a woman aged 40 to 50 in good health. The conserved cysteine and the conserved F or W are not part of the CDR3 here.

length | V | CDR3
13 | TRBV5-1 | ASSLNGVHTDTQY
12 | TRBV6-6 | ASSKSGVQETQY
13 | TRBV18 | ASSPTDGSYNEQF
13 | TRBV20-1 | SAPPGLPNTGELF
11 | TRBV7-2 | ASSLEGGQGYT
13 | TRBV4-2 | ASSQEDTLNEKLF
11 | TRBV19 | ASSMSEGGEAF
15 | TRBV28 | ASSLLNRDRLTDTQY
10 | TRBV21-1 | ASSRVSAGYT
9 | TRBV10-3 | AIGETGVQY
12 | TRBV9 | ASGTRGADSPLH
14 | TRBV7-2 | ASSRLRAGAYNEQF
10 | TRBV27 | AKRGYNQPQH
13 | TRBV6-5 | ASSWAPQGPGGYT
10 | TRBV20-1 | GASGGPDTQY
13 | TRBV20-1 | SARVGGGLQETQY
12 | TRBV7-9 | ASSSEQGSYEQY
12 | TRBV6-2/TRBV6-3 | ASSYLTRTDTQY
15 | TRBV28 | ASRLRRGGPGYNEQF
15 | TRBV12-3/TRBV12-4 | ASSLPLPGQGDYEQY
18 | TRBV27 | ASSLGTGQFQMRYNSPLH
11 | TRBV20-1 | SAFPRLAMRRY
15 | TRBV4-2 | ASSQDNTGHSNQPQH
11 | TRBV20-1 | SAWTGVGYGYT
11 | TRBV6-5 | ASSERRYRGHT
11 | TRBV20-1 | SARSSGVDEQY
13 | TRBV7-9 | ASSLRKRDKNIQY
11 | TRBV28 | ASRTRTQETQY
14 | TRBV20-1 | SARKTHGRGADTQY
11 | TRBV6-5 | ASSYQGTSPLH
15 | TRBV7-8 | ASSSLRGGTSTDTQY
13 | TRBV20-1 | SARDRQRRHSPLH
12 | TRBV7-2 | ASRTVQAPYGYT
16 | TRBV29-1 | STLGLAGRLPSYNEQF
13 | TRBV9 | ASSVDSSYQETQY
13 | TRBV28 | ASSGTAGGAPEQY
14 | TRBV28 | ASSLMPGTGVNEQF
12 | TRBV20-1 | SARDQVNQETQY
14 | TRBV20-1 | SARAPPRLHTDTQY
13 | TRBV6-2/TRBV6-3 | ASSYGGTTDNEQF
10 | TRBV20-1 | SARDRVEKLF
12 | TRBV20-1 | SAQIAGLRDEQY
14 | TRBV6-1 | ASSEPLAVATYEQY
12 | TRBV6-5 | ASQTGGTNEKLF
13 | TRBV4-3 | ASSPGLPGDYGYT